The 17 T cell receptor beta chains given below trace back to one sample, sequenced in a study of blood T cells in healthy people across ages (dated by TCRdb to 2013 to 2016). The library was made by 5' RACE. Sequenced using an Illumina HiSeq 2500. The second PCR ran for about 6 to 11 cycles and used a J-beta primer mix along with a sample-barcoded 5' primer. TCRdb cleaned the public reads at Q25 with fastp, built clones with MiXCR and kept in-frame beta chains. Duplicate CDR3 protein sequences are folded into a single record with the most common DNA and genes. This sample gives about 930,000 distinct CDR3 sequences in total; 25% to 30% of them show up just once. The ten biggest clones cover about 10% of the sample. These data are also associated with another study on T cells of mothers and their children.

Sequencing input: blood. The receptors were sampled from a woman aged 40 to 55 in good health.

The rearrangement links TRBV6-6 to TRBJ1-1; D possibly corresponds to TRBD1 (5 bases). This CDR3 spans 13 amino acids. V was cut by 5 bases and J by 1 base, with 8 bases left in between. Germline CDR1 and CDR2: MNHNY and SVGAGI (reference sequence). CDR3: CASSTRENTEAFF. In DNA form, the CDR3 reads TGTGCCAGCAGTACCAGGGAGAACACTGAAGCTTTCTTT.

The chain combines TRBV7-2 with TRBJ1-5; D is undetermined. The V gene lost 6 bases and the J gene lost 1 base, with 25 bases spanning the gap. The germline gives CDR1 SGHTA, CDR2 FQGNSA. The CDR3 extends over 19 amino acids. CDR3 amino acids: CASSRELGRAGVSNQPQHF. As DNA, the CDR3 is TGTGCCAGCAGTCGGGAATTGGGTAGGGCAGGTGTGAGCAATCAGCCCCAGCATTTT.

The chain combines TRBV20-1 with TRBJ1-1, with D maybe TRBD1 (6 bases). Trimming cost V 3 bases and J 5 bases, with 16 bases left between them. This CDR3 comprises 14 residues. The germline V gene has CDR1 DFQATT and CDR2 SNEGSKA (reference sequence). The CDR3 bases are TGCAGTGCTAGTAATTTAGGGGGATGGACTGAAGCTTTCTTT. Its translation: CSASNLGGWTEAFF.

The rearrangement joins TRBV29-1 to TRBJ2-3, with D hard to call. Germline-derived CDR1 and CDR2 are SQVTM and ANQGSEA. The V gene lost 3 bases and the J gene lost 1 base, with 11 bases spanning the gap. The CDR3 is 14 residues long. The CDR3 DNA follows: TGCAGCGTTGATGTCCGTTACGGCACAGATACGCAGTATTTT. Amino acids: CSVDVRYGTDTQYF.

V usage is TRBV14 and J usage is TRBJ2-5; 10 bases map to TRBD1. This CDR3 spans 17 amino acids. Germline lookup yields CDR1 SGHDN and CDR2 FVKESK. J lost 4 bases, V lost 0 bases, and 8 bases had no gene match. The CDR3 region is CASSQDRGTGARETQYF. In DNA, the CDR3 is TGTGCCAGCAGCCAAGACCGCGGGACAGGGGCCCGAGAGACCCAGTACTTC. Using reference TRBV14 and TRBJ2-5 for the parts outside the CDR3, the full variable domain is EAGVTQFPSHSVIEKGQTVTLRCDPISGHDNLYWYRRVMGKEIKFLLHFVKESKQDESGMPNNRFLAERTGGTYSTLKVQPAELEDSGVYFCASSQDRGTGARETQYFGPGTRLLVL.

This chain links TRBV2 with TRBJ1-5, with D hard to call. CDR3 length: 15 residues. Germline CDR1 reads SNHLY; CDR2 reads FYNNEI. V lost 7 bases and J 0 bases, leaving 13 bases between the germline ends. The CDR3 region has the DNA TGTGCCAGCACCTTAACCGGGGATAGCAATCAGCCCCAGCATTTT. It specifies CASTLTGDSNQPQHF.

This clonotype was seen many times. J is TRBJ2-3 and V is TRBV12-3 or TRBV12-4, with 11 bases fitting TRBD2. The CDR3 runs to 15 residues. J lost 5 bases, V lost 4 bases, and 5 bases had no gene match. CDR3 sequence reads: CASSWLAGGRDTQYF. The CDR3, as DNA: TGTGCCAGCAGTTGGCTAGCGGGGGGAAGAGATACGCAGTATTTT.

V gene TRBV5-6 combines with J gene TRBJ2-1, with TRBD1 matching over 8 bases. V lost 0 bases and J lost 6; bases outside the gene matches: 8. The CDR3 contains 16 residues. In germline, CDR1 is SGHDT, CDR2 YYEEEE. In DNA form, the CDR3 reads TGTGCCAGCAGCTTGGCCGGGGACAGGCTTGGCAATGAGCAGTTCTTC. Translation: CASSLAGDRLGNEQFF.

This clonotype was counted many times. CDR3 sequence: CATSGLTGGQRSYNEQFF. The CDR3 DNA reads as TGTGCCACCAGTGGCCTGACAGGGGGTCAACGCTCCTACAATGAGCAGTTCTTC. The chain recombines TRBV24-1 with TRBJ2-1; TRBD1 matches at 9 bases. CDR1 is KGHDR, CDR2 SFDVKD, per germline. CDR3 length equals 18 residues. V gave up 5 bases and J gave up 0 bases; unmatched junction bases: 10.

This clonotype was recorded many times. The V call is TRBV6-1, the J call TRBJ2-7, with 9 positions matching TRBD2. This CDR3 is built from 15 residues. Germline CDR1 MNHNS, CDR2 SASEGT. The J segment lost 6 bases and the V segment lost 6 bases, leaving 12 bases of the junction unmatched. CDR3 bases: TGTGCCAGCAGCCCACCGGGCGGGGGGGCCGGCGAGCAGTACTTC. It is translated as CASSPPGGGAGEQYF.

The chain has TRBV29-1 and TRBJ2-1; D is unresolved. CDR3 length: 15 amino acids. In germline, CDR1 is SQVTM, CDR2 ANQGSEA. V was pared by 3 bases and J by 2 bases, with 14 bases between. The CDR3 DNA follows: TGCAGCGTTGAGTTTGGGAACCCACCCTACAATGAGCAGTTCTTC. This translates into CSVEFGNPPYNEQFF.

This clonotype was counted between two and nine times. This chain uses TRBV5-1 with TRBJ2-3; 8 nucleotides agree with TRBD1. The CDR3 length is 15 residues. Unmatched junction bases numbered 5, after V lost 3 bases and J lost 2 bases. Germline V lookup: CDR1 SGHRS, CDR2 YFSETQ. CDR3 residues: CASSSGQGLTDTQYF. The CDR3 DNA reads as TGCGCCAGCAGCTCCGGACAGGGACTCACAGATACGCAGTATTTT.

This clonotype was counted only a few times. The J gene is TRBJ2-7, the V gene TRBV20-1; D possibly corresponds to TRBD2 (7 bases). Germline values: CDR1 DFQATT, CDR2 SNEGSKA (reference sequence). V dropped 3 bases and J dropped 6 bases, with 18 bases sitting between them. The CDR3 spans 14 residues. The CDR3 coding sequence is TGCAGTGCTAGCGGGGGGCCGCCACCGGGCGAGCAGTACTTC. It codes for CSASGGPPPGEQYF.

This clonotype was picked up a small number of times. A read error may explain this, as a much larger clone is one base away. This chain uses TRBV20-1 with TRBJ1-2, with D possibly matching TRBD1 (5 bases). CDR1 is DFQATT, CDR2 SNEGSKA, per germline (reference sequence). The CDR3 has 12 residues. The CDR3 loop reads CRARGAGHGYTF. CDR3 DNA sequence: TGCAGGGCTAGAGGGGCGGGGCATGGCTACACCTTC.

The chain carries TRBV30 and TRBJ1-5, with D perhaps matching TRBD1 (5 bases). The CDR3 covers 14 residues. V was trimmed by 2 bases and J by 6 bases, leaving 14 bases between them. Germline V lookup: CDR1 GTSNPN, CDR2 SVGIG (reference sequence). The CDR3 is CAWSSGPGGQPQHF. The CDR3, as DNA: TGTGCCTGGAGTAGTGGACCCGGGGGTCAGCCCCAGCATTTT.

The V call is TRBV29-1, the J call TRBJ1-1, with 8 nucleotides matching TRBD1. The germline V gene encodes CDR1 SQVTM and CDR2 ANQGSEA. The ends lost 6 bases at V and 1 base at J; junction bases unmatched: 7. The CDR3 is 14 residues long. The DNA for the CDR3 is TGCAGCGTGTTAGCCGGGACAGGGAACACTGAAGCTTTCTTT. Protein: CSVLAGTGNTEAFF.

Only a few counts were recorded for this clonotype. The CDR3 protein is CSARETSGVSYNEQFF. The CDR3 coding sequence is TGCAGTGCTAGAGAAACAAGCGGGGTGAGTTACAATGAGCAGTTCTTC. The rearrangement joins TRBV20-1 to TRBJ2-1; 7 bases map to TRBD2. The CDR3 length is 16 residues. V lost 0 bases, J lost 4 bases, and 9 bases stayed unmatched. Germline CDR1 DFQATT, CDR2 SNEGSKA (reference sequence).